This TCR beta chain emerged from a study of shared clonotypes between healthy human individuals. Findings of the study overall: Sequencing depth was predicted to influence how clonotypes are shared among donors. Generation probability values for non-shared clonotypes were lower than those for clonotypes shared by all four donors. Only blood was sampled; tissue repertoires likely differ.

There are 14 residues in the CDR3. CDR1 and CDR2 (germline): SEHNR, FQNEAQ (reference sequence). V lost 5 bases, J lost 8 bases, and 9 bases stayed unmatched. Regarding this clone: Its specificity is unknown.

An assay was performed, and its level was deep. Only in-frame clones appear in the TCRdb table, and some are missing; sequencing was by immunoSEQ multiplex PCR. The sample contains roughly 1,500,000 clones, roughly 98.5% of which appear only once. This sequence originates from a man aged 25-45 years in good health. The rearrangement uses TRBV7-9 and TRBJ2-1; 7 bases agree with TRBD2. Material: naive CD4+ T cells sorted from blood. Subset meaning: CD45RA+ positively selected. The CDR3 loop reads CASSQGVAGDEQFF. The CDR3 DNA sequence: TGTGCCAGCAGCCAAGGGGTAGCGGGTGATGAGCAGTTCTTC.